The clone carrying this TCR beta chain occurred a few times. No antigen is known for it. Specified time point: pre-sensitization, week 0. Treatment defined: therapeutic diphenylcyclopropenone sensitization with weekly scalp DPC. Sample donors consisted of patients with alopecia, aged 18 to 70 years, who were suitable for DPC. One entry per CDR3 protein results from TCRdb running MiXCR on the RACE reads. The sample yields 300,000 to 450,000 distinct CDR3 sequences, approximately 5% seen once. The source of the sample is a study of human T cells and chemical hapten exposure. Turning to the study itself: There were weekly diphenylcyclopropenone doses to the scalp for patients throughout the roughly 24-week study. Cases of alopecia areata, totalis or universalis occurred in a predominantly female patient group.

General study findings and limits: Once DPC sensitization occurred, TCRs above 1 in 1000 frequency showed no change.

The sample here was whole blood, taken in connection with sensitization to the hapten diphenylcyclopropenone (DPC). This TCR was sampled from a woman in her forties or fifties with alopecia areata. Some clones in this sample may be carry-over from other donors' samples.

CDR3 DNA: TGTGCCAGCAGTTATGGCGGGAGATCCCTCGGGAATGAGCAGTTCTTC. Translating it yields CASSYGGRSLGNEQFF. V is TRBV6-2 or TRBV6-3 and J is TRBJ2-1, with TRBD2 matching 7 bases. The CDR3 runs 16 residues. J was trimmed by 7 bases and V by 3 bases; bases with no gene match: 12. Germline V gene sequence: CDR1 MNHEY, CDR2 SVGEGT.